These 3 T cell receptor beta chains were all obtained from the same sample, sequenced in a study of CXCR3-negative and CXCR3-positive naive CD8 T cells. Libraries of TRB cDNA were made by 5' RACE and carried UMIs. TCRdb re-called the 5' RACE reads; one entry per CDR3 protein, DNA not given. The sample features 43,000 or so distinct CDR3 sequences, with around 1.5% in its top ten. The source material was naive CXCR3- CD8+ T cells from blood. Noted subset: CD45RO-CCR7+CD27+CD95- naive CD8+ T cells lacking CXCR3 (TNR3-). All receptors come from a human donor in good health. Some clones in this sample may be carry-over from other donors' samples.

The chain links TRBV28 to TRBJ2-3; the D call from TCRdb, TRBD1, cannot be confirmed without DNA. Germline V gene lookup returns CDR1 MDHEN and CDR2 SYDVKM. The CDR3 sequence is 14 residues long. CDR3 sequence reads: CASSPTGGSDTQYF.

The chain combines TRBV28 with TRBJ2-1; TCRdb's D call, TRBD1, is unchecked because there is no DNA. The CDR3 sequence is 13 residues long. Germline V CDR1 and CDR2: MDHEN, SYDVKM. CDR3 amino acids: CASSLMSGREQFF.

This chain joins TRBV5-1 and TRBJ2-7; TCRdb's assignment of TRBD2 cannot be checked, as there is no DNA. The CDR3 length is 14 residues. The V gene's germline CDR1 is SGHRS and CDR2 YFSETQ. The CDR3 here is CASQLTSGIYEQYF.